This T cell receptor (beta chain) was observed in a study of cytomegalovirus exposure and HLA in healthy donors. Study results and caveats: Only CMV serostatus was available as immune exposure information.

Researchers ran the PCR with 60 Vbeta and 13 Jbeta primers. The method was immunoSEQ multiplex PCR; TCRdb's version includes in-frame clones alone and lacks a portion of them. The sample has some 110,000 clones, 74% seen once. Germline V gene sequence: CDR1 GTSNPN, CDR2 SVGIG (reference sequence). This CDR3 region has 13 residues. J lost 4 bases, V lost 2 bases, and 1 base had no gene match. As to this clone: Its antigen is not known. The identical CDR3 is also encoded by other nucleotide sequences in the sample.

The receptor's source is a woman between 50 and 59 years old in good health and CMV-seropositive. The chain joins TRBV30 to TRBJ1-5; TRBD1 agrees at 8 bases. Sequencing was done on a sample of PBMCs. The CDR3 spells CAWSQGANQPQHF. DNA for the CDR3: TGTGCCTGGAGTCAGGGGGCTAATCAGCCCCAGCATTTT.